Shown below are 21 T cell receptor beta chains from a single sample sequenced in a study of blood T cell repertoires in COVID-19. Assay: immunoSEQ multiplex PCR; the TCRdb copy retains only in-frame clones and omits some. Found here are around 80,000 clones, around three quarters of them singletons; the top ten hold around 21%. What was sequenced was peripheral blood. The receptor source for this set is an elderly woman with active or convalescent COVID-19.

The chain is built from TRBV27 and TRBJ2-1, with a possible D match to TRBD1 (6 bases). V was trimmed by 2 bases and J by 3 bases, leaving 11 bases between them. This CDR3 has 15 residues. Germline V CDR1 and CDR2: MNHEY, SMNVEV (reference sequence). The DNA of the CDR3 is TGTGCCAGCAGTTTAAAGGGGACAAGCTACAATGAGCAGTTCTTC. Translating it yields CASSLKGTSYNEQFF.

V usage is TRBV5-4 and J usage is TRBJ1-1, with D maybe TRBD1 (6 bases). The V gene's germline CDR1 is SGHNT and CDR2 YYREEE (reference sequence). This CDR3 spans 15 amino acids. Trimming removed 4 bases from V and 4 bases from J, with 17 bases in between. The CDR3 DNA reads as TGTGCCAGCAGCCCTAGGACAGAAGGGGCCACTGAAGCTTTCTTT. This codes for CASSPRTEGATEAFF.

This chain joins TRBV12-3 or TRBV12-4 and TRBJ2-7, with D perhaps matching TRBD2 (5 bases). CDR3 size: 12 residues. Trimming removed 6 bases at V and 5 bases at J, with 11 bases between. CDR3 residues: CASRRERNEQYF. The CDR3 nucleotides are TGTGCCAGCAGGAGGGAGAGGAACGAGCAGTACTTC.

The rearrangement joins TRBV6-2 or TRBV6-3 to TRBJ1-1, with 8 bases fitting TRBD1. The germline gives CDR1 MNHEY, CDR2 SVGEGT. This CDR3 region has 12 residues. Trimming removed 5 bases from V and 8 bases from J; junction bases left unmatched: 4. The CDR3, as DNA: TGTGCCAGCAGTCAGGGGGCTCTCGAAGCTTTCTTT. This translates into CASSQGALEAFF.

CDR3 bases: TGTGCCACCGGTTATAGCGGGAGTGAGACCCAGTACTTC. Translating it yields CATGYSGSETQYF. The chain is built from TRBV6-5 and TRBJ2-5, with 9 bases matching TRBD2. Germline V lookup: CDR1 MNHEY, CDR2 SVGAGI. With V trimmed by 10 bases and J by 5 bases, 8 bases remained unmatched. The CDR3 has 13 amino acids.

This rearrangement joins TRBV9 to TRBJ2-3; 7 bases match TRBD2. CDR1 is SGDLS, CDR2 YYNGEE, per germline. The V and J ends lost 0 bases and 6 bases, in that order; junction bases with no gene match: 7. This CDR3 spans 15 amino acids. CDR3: CASSVGGLVSDTQYF. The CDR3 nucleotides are TGTGCCAGCAGCGTAGGAGGACTAGTCTCCGATACGCAGTATTTT.

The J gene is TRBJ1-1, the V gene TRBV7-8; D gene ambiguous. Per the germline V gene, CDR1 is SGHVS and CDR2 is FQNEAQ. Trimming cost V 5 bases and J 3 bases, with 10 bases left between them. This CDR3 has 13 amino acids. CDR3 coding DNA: TGTGCCAGCAGCCGTGAAGAGGACACTGAAGCTTTCTTT. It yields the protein CASSREEDTEAFF.

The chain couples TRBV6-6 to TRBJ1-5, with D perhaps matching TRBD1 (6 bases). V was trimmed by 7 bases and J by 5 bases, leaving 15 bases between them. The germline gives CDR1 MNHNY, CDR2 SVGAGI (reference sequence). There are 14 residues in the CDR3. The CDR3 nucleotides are TGTGCCAGCACCCTGGGACACGGATATCAGCCCCAGCATTTT. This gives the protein CASTLGHGYQPQHF.

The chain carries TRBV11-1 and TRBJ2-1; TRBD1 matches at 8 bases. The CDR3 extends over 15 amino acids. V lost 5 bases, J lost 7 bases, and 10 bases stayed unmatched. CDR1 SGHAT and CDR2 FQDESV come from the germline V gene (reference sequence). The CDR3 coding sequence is TGTGCCAGCAGCGCTAGCCAGGGGGCGAGTAATGAGCAGTTCTTC. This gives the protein CASSASQGASNEQFF.

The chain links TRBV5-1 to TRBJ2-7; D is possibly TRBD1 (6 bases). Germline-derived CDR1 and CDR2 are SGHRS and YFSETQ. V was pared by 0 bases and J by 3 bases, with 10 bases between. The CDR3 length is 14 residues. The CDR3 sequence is CASSLAQGIYEQYF. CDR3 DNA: TGCGCCAGCAGCTTGGCACAGGGAATCTACGAGCAGTACTTC.

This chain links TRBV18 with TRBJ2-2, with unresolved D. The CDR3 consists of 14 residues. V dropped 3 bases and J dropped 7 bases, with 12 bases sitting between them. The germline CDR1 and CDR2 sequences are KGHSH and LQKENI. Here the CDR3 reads CASSPQAQYGELFF. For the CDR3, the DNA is TGTGCCAGCTCACCCCAGGCGCAGTACGGGGAGCTGTTTTTT.

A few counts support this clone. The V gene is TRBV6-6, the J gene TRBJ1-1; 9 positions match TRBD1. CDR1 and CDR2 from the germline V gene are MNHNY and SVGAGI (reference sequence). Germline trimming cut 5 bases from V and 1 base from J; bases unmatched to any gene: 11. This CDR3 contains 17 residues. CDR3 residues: CASSLIPGQGPNTEAFF. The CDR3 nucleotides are TGTGCCAGCAGTCTAATCCCGGGACAGGGACCGAACACTGAAGCTTTCTTT.

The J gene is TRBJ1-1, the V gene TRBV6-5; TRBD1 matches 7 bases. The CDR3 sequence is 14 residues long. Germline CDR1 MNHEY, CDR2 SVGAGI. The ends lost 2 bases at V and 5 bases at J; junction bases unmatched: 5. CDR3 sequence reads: CASSYTGVRTEAFF. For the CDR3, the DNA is TGTGCCAGCAGTTACACAGGGGTGAGAACTGAAGCTTTCTTT.

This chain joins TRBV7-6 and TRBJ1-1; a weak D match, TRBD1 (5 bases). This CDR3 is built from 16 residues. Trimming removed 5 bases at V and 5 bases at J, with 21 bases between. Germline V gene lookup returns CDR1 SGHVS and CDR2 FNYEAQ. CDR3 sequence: CASSPDPGGVGTEAFF. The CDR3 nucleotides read TGTGCCAGCAGCCCTGATCCCGGGGGGGTTGGTACTGAAGCTTTCTTT.

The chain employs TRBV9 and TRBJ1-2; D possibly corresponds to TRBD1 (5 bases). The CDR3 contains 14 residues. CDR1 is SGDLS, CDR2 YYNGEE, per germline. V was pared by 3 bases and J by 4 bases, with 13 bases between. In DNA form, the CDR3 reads TGTGCCAGCAGCGCCGCCGACAGCCGCTATGGCTACACCTTC. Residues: CASSAADSRYGYTF.

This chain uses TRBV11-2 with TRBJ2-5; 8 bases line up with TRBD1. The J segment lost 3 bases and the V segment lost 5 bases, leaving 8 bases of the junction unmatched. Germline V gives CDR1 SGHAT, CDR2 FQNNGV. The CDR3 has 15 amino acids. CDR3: CASSDEDRGEETQYF. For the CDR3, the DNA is TGTGCCAGCAGCGACGAAGACAGGGGAGAAGAGACCCAGTACTTC.

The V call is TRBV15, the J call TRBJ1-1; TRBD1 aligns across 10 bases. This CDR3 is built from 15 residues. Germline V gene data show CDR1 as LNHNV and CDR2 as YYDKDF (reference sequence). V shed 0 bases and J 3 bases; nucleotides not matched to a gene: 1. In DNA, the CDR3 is TGTGCCACCAGCAGAGAAGGGACAGGGGACACTGAAGCTTTCTTT. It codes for CATSREGTGDTEAFF. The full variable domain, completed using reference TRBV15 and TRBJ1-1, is DAMVIQNPRYQVTQFGKPVTLSCSQTLNHNVMYWYQQKSSQAPKLLFHYYDKDFNNEADTPDNFQSRRPNTSFCFLDIRSPGLGDTAMYLCATSREGTGDTEAFFGQGTRLTVV.

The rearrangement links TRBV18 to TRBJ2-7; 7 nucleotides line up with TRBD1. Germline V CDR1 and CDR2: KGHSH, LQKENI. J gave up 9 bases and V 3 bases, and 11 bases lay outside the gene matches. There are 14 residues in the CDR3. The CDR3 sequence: CASSPPWDRNAQYF. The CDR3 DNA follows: TGTGCCAGCTCACCGCCGTGGGACAGAAATGCGCAGTACTTC.

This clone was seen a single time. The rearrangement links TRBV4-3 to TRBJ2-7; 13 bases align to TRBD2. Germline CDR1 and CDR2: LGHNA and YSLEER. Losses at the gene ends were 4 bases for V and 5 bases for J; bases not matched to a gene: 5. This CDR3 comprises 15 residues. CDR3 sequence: CASSLGLAGWDEQYF. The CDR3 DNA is TGCGCCAGCAGCCTGGGACTAGCGGGGTGGGACGAGCAGTACTTC.

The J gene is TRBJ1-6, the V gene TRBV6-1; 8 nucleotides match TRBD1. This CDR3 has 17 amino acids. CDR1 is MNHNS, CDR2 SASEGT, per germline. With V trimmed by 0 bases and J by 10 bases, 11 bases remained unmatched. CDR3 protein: CASSEARRQGARSPLHF. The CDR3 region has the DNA TGTGCCAGCAGTGAAGCGCGTAGGCAGGGGGCTCGGTCACCCCTCCACTTT.

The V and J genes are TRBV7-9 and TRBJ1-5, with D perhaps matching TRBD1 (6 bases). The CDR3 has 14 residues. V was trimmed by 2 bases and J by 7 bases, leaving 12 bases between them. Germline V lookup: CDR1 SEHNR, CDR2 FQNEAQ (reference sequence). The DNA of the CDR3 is TGTGCCAGCAGCTTAAGCCAGGGGAACCAGCCCCAGCATTTT. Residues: CASSLSQGNQPQHF.